The 4 T cell receptor beta chains below come from one sample, sequenced in a study of T cell repertoires in cytomegalovirus infection. Using its own MiXCR run on the reads, TCRdb lists one record per CDR3 protein. There are roughly 630,000 distinct CDR3 sequences in the sample; approximately 24% occur only once, and 6.5% to 10% lies in the top ten. The sample consisted of CD8+ T cells from PBMCs. Every receptor here comes from a human donor in good health (CMV status not recorded). Some clones in this sample may be carry-over from other donors' samples.

This clonotype was observed a few times. This chain connects TRBV28 to TRBJ1-5; D is unresolved. Per the germline V gene, CDR1 is MDHEN and CDR2 is SYDVKM. The CDR3 is made up of 13 amino acids. With 2 bases removed from V and 6 bases from J, the gap between germline ends came to 8 bases. This CDR3 reads CASSLGSSQPQHF. The CDR3 DNA reads as TGTGCCAGCAGTTTAGGATCTAGTCAGCCCCAGCATTTT.

Remarks on this clonotype: A much bigger clone sits one base away, suggesting this may be a read error. The chain is built from TRBV7-2 and TRBJ2-5; the match to TRBD2 covers 12 bases. Germline CDR1 reads SGHTA; CDR2 reads FQGNSA. This CDR3 has 16 amino acids. CDR3 nucleotide sequence: TGTGTCAGCAGCTCGGGACTAGCGGGTTATAGGGAGACCCAGTACTTC. Its translation: CVSSSGLAGYRETQYF. Together with reference TRBV7-2 and TRBJ2-5, the CDR3 gives the full variable domain: GAGVSQSPSNKVTEKGKDVELRCDPISGHTALYWYRQSLGQGLEFLIYFQGNSAPDKSGLPSDRFSAERTGGSVSTLTIQRTQQEDSAVYLCVSSSGLAGYRETQYFGPGTRLLVL.

This chain uses TRBV4-1 with TRBJ2-1, with a weak D call TRBD1 (6 bases). The CDR3 totals 18 residues. V dropped 4 bases and J dropped 0 bases, with 19 bases sitting between them. Germline CDR1 and CDR2: MGHRA and YSYEKL. The CDR3 region is CASSRSPGQPPSYNEQFF. The CDR3 DNA follows: TGCGCCAGCAGCCGCTCGCCGGGACAACCGCCCTCCTACAATGAGCAGTTCTTC.

The chain combines TRBV6-4 with TRBJ2-5; possible D gene TRBD1, 6 bases. There are 16 residues in the CDR3. Per the germline V gene, CDR1 is MRHNA and CDR2 is SNTAGT. Trimming pared 7 bases from V and 2 bases from J, leaving 20 bases between. CDR3 DNA: TGTGCCAGCAATCTTGGACCGGGACACAAACAAGAGACCCAGTACTTC. Its protein is CASNLGPGHKQETQYF.